This T cell receptor (beta chain) was captured in a study of T-cell reconstitution after alpha-beta-depleted transplantation in children. Unique molecular identifiers were used to barcode this TCRbeta library. Using its own MiXCR run on the PCR reads, TCRdb lists one record per CDR3 protein. Of around 380,000 distinct CDR3 sequences listed, about 11% are singletons. CDR3 length equals 16 residues. CDR1 is LGHNA, CDR2 YSLEER, per germline. The V segment lost 1 base and the J segment 1 base; nucleotides outside the gene matches: 2. This clonotype was sampled from a human donor who donated a stem cell graft to a child with acute myeloid leukemia. The sample in question was PBMCs from the stem cell graft donor, obtained from the stem cell graft. The V call is TRBV4-3, the J call TRBJ2-3; TRBD2 aligns across 10 bases. CDR3 nucleotides: TGCGCCAGCAGCCAAGGAAGCGGGAGGGGCACAGATACGCAGTATTTT. It specifies CASSQGSGRGTDTQYF.